This TCR beta chain was identified in a study of cytomegalovirus exposure and HLA in healthy donors. Per the germline V gene, CDR1 is SQVTM and CDR2 is ANQGSEA. This CDR3 contains 13 residues. The ends were cut back, 3 bases at V and 0 bases at J, with 8 bases in the middle. The PCR contained 60 Vbeta and 13 Jbeta primers. Original handling: Counted up in a later analysis, unique TCR beta chains came to around 80 million, with around 12 million shared. This table comes from immunoSEQ multiplex PCR, and its TCRdb copy is limited to in-frame clones, with some not included. That table furnishes V, J and clone size, whereas the DNA furnished D and trimming. Among around 150,000 clones listed, around three fifths were seen once.

This receptor was taken from a male donor in good health and CMV-seronegative. The genes are TRBV29-1 and TRBJ1-2; D not certain. Sequencing input: PBMCs. CDR3 sequence (DNA): TGCAGCGTTGACTACGGGTCTAACTATGGCTACACCTTC. Protein product: CSVDYGSNYGYTF.